These T cell receptor beta chains were read from a single sample in a study of Ad26.COV2.S vaccination and SARS-CoV-2 variants. Method: immunoSEQ multiplex PCR; TCRdb's copy keeps in-frame clones and lacks some. The data show some 640,000 clones, about 90% seen once. The sequences come from peripheral blood, collected in a trial of Ad26.COV2.S vaccine versus placebo. These receptors were collected from a person aged 18-60 years who received the Ad26.COV2.S COVID-19 vaccine or a placebo. The CDR3 runs from the conserved cysteine through the conserved F or W. Fields, in order: clone size, CDR3 length, D gene, J gene, V gene, CDR3 DNA, CDR3 protein. A D gene is named only where the DNA matches it firmly. Not all rows give a size; the values are once, few, many and, for expanded clones, a class.

abundance: -
len: 12
d_gene: -
j_gene: TRBJ1-2
v_gene: TRBV5-1
CDR3nt: TGCGCCAGCAGCTCGAACGACTATGGCTACACCTTC
CDR3aa: CASSSNDYGYTF

abundance: -
len: 13
d_gene: -
j_gene: TRBJ2-3
v_gene: TRBV24-1
CDR3nt: TGTGCCACCAGTGCGGACATTGGAGATACGCAGTATTTT
CDR3aa: CATSADIGDTQYF

abundance: -
len: 13
d_gene: -
j_gene: TRBJ2-5
v_gene: TRBV11-2
CDR3nt: TGTGCCAGCAGCTTAGATTATAGGTCTGCCCAGTACTTC
CDR3aa: CASSLDYRSAQYF

abundance: few
len: 15
d_gene: -
j_gene: TRBJ2-5
v_gene: TRBV6-6
CDR3nt: TGTGCCAGCAGTTATAAGAGGAGCCTCCAAGAGACCCAGTACTTC
CDR3aa: CASSYKRSLQETQYF

abundance: -
len: 14
d_gene: -
j_gene: TRBJ2-7
v_gene: TRBV11-2
CDR3nt: TGTGCCAGCAGCTCCCTGGGACTCTCCTACGAGCAGTACTTC
CDR3aa: CASSSLGLSYEQYF

abundance: once
len: 15
d_gene: TRBD1
j_gene: TRBJ2-7
v_gene: TRBV5-6
CDR3nt: TGTGCCAGCAGCCGACAGGGGGCGTTAATCTACGAGCAGTACTTC
CDR3aa: CASSRQGALIYEQYF

abundance: -
len: 16
d_gene: TRBD2
j_gene: TRBJ2-3
v_gene: TRBV11-2
CDR3nt: TGTGCCAGCAAGGGACTAGCGGGAGTGTTCACAGATACGCAGTATTTT
CDR3aa: CASKGLAGVFTDTQYF

abundance: many
len: 11
d_gene: -
j_gene: TRBJ2-7
v_gene: TRBV27
CDR3nt: TGTGCCAGTGGGCATTCCTACGAGCAGTACTTC
CDR3aa: CASGHSYEQYF

abundance: -
len: 17
d_gene: -
j_gene: TRBJ1-2
v_gene: TRBV15
CDR3nt: TGTGCCACCAGCAGAGATCGTGGGGCCAGTGGACTCTATGGCTACACCTTC
CDR3aa: CATSRDRGASGLYGYTF

abundance: -
len: 17
d_gene: -
j_gene: TRBJ2-7
v_gene: TRBV7-2
CDR3nt: TGTGCCAGCAGCTTATGGGTAAGCGGTGGTAGCTCCTACGAGCAGTACTTC
CDR3aa: CASSLWVSGGSSYEQYF

abundance: -
len: 12
d_gene: -
j_gene: TRBJ1-2
v_gene: TRBV30
CDR3nt: TGTGCCTGGAGGCAGGGGCACCATGGCTACACCTTC
CDR3aa: CAWRQGHHGYTF